This T cell receptor (beta chain) was sequenced during a study of blood T cell repertoires in COVID-19 (dated by TCRdb to about 2020). About the investigation overall: Samples from collaborators originated in the United States, Italy and Spain and spanned both the acute and convalescent phases of COVID-19. A freely available public database, intended as a resource for researchers studying the immune response to SARS-CoV-2, is where the repertoires were released. A de-identified subject ID, COVID-19 status, age in years and sex were almost always included in the sample metadata. Samples came from the ongoing ImmuneRACE study (first 160 participants) plus 1,254 subjects from 6 global collaborators. The dataset comprised deeply sampled blood TCRbeta repertoires from subjects exposed to, actively infected with, or recovered from COVID-19. The prospective study material was composed of cDNA or gDNA derived from T cells, B-cell-depleted T cells, or PBMCs. Where available, HLA class I and class II types were obtained from metadata supplied by the sample provider rather than from assay-based typing. Here is what the overall study found, with its caveats: How much clinical and demographic metadata was included differed by source and by participant, and the metadata was provided uncurated.

The collaborating institutions used their own protocols to collect whole blood in K2EDTA tubes. For TCRbeta analysis, collaborators shipped samples as frozen whole blood, isolated PBMCs, or DNA extracted from either of those sample types. Looking up the germline V gene yields CDR1 ENHRY and CDR2 SYGVKD. The CDR3 goes from the cysteine to the phenylalanine over 14 residues. Only the CDR3 DNA is retained, 42 bases long and in frame from the first base. Cut back by 4 bases and 4 bases, the V and J ends lie 8 bases apart. TCRbeta CDR3 regions were amplified from genomic DNA using the immunoSEQ Assay, a bias-controlled multiplex PCR. The authors' pipeline ran thus. Nucleated cell counts per sample were estimated from amplification of reference gene primers within the assay. To quantify the absolute abundance of each unique TCRbeta CDR3 rearrangement, sequence reads were collapsed and filtered. For each sample, productive Simpson clonality was calculated by taking the square root of Simpson's diversity index across productive rearrangements. The table was pulled from immuneACCESS by TCRdb, which kept in-frame rearrangements only. Such tables lose some clones; where checked, under half of the loss comes from unresolved V genes, and the rest has no known cause. The DNA gave D and trimming, while V, J and clone size come from that table. This sample gives 250,000 to 300,000 clones in total; just over 85% of them show up just once. 3% of the sample comes from the top ten.

About this clone: The specificity of this receptor is unknown. There are no base qualities to consult, and no much larger clone falls within one base.

Input material: peripheral blood. The V gene is TRBV10-3 and the J gene is TRBJ1-6; a tentative D call is TRBD1 (6 bases match). This receptor was taken from a woman younger than 45 with active or convalescent COVID-19. CDR3 loop: CAISGQGYNSPLHF. The nucleotides read TGTGCCATCAGTGGTCAGGGGTATAATTCACCCCTCCACTTT.